The rows below give T cell receptor beta chains drawn from one sample of a study of T cells after yellow fever vaccination. TCRdb analysed the 5' RACE reads with MiXCR anew, one entry per CDR3 protein. The sample holds roughly 340,000 distinct CDR3 sequences, 8.7% seen once. The specimen was PBMCs, collected on the day of the first yellow fever vaccination. The receptor source for this set is a man between 18 and 35 years old who received the YFV17D yellow fever vaccine. CDR3s include the opening cysteine and the closing phenylalanine or tryptophan. A D gene is named only where the DNA matches it firmly. For some rows the clone size is stated as once, few or many, or as a class when expanded; others skip it.

D	V	size	J	CDR3	DNA
TRBD1	TRBV6-1	many	TRBJ2-1	CASSRHRTGGRQFF	TGTGCCAGCAGCCGACACCGGACAGGGGGCCGCCAGTTCTTC
NA	TRBV9	few	TRBJ2-2	CASSVYGGNTGELFF	TGTGCCAGCAGCGTATACGGCGGGAACACCGGGGAGCTGTTTTTT
NA	TRBV5-1	NA	TRBJ1-3	CASSLEVSGNTIYF	TGCGCCAGCAGCTTGGAAGTCTCCGGAAACACCATATATTTT
NA	TRBV7-6	few	TRBJ2-5	CASSRGGLQETQYF	TGTGCCAGCAGCCGTGGGGGCCTACAAGAGACCCAGTACTTC
NA	TRBV5-4	few	TRBJ2-5	CASSANSGAQETQYF	TGTGCCAGCAGCGCGAACAGTGGGGCGCAAGAGACCCAGTACTTC
NA	TRBV18	few	TRBJ1-2	CASSPEEFNYGYTF	TGTGCCAGCTCACCAGAGGAGTTTAACTATGGCTACACCTTC
NA	TRBV12-3/TRBV12-4	NA	TRBJ1-5	CASSFGVQPQHF	TGTGCCAGCAGTTTCGGGGTTCAGCCCCAGCATTTT
NA	TRBV10-3	NA	TRBJ2-7	CAISADTEFSYEQYF	TGTGCCATCAGTGCGGACACAGAATTCTCCTACGAGCAGTACTTC
NA	TRBV12-3/TRBV12-4	NA	TRBJ2-1	CASSPLVGNEQFF	TGTGCCAGCAGCCCTCTGGTAGGGAATGAGCAGTTCTTC
NA	TRBV6-5	many	TRBJ1-1	CASSSIGRNTEAFF	TGTGCCAGCAGTTCGATAGGGAGGAACACTGAAGCTTTCTTT
NA	TRBV5-1	NA	TRBJ1-1	CASSPVTMNTEAFF	TGCGCCAGCAGCCCAGTAACTATGAACACTGAAGCTTTCTTT
NA	TRBV27	few	TRBJ2-3	CASSLMSASSPDTQYF	TGTGCCAGCAGTTTGATGTCGGCCAGTTCTCCAGATACGCAGTATTTT
NA	TRBV11-2	few	TRBJ2-3	CASSPFVDTQYF	TGTGCCAGCAGCCCGTTCGTGGATACGCAGTATTTT
NA	TRBV20-1	few	TRBJ2-7	CSARDQPGEQYF	TGCAGTGCTAGAGATCAACCTGGGGAGCAGTACTTC
NA	TRBV6-5	many	TRBJ2-1	CASSYGTGEQFF	TGTGCCAGCAGTTACGGGACGGGTGAGCAGTTCTTC
NA	TRBV27	many	TRBJ1-3	CASSAGLSGNTIYF	TGTGCCAGCAGTGCGGGACTCTCCGGAAACACCATATATTTT
NA	TRBV4-2	few	TRBJ1-5	CASSQEVRPGNQPQHF	TGTGCCAGCAGCCAAGAAGTAAGGCCTGGCAATCAGCCCCAGCATTTT
TRBD2	TRBV7-2	few	TRBJ2-1	CASSLGAGVKFF	TGTGCCAGCAGCTTAGGGGCGGGGGTGAAGTTCTTC
NA	TRBV19	NA	TRBJ2-7	CASSEVAETAEQYF	TGTGCCAGTAGTGAGGTGGCTGAGACCGCCGAGCAGTACTTC
NA	TRBV3-1	few	TRBJ2-4	CASSQDRALAKNIQYF	TGTGCCAGCAGCCAAGACCGAGCACTAGCCAAAAACATTCAGTACTTC
NA	TRBV11-1	few	TRBJ1-6	CASSPPPSRSEGWNSPLHF	TGTGCCAGCAGCCCGCCCCCCAGCCGCTCGGAGGGGTGGAATTCACCCCTCCACTTT
NA	TRBV4-3	few	TRBJ2-5	CASSQEASASTQYF	TGCGCCAGCAGCCAAGAGGCATCGGCCTCGACCCAGTACTTC
TRBD1	TRBV9	NA	TRBJ2-1	CASSVDGQGLRQFF	TGTGCCAGCAGCGTAGACGGACAGGGCCTAAGGCAGTTCTTC
TRBD2	TRBV20-1	few	TRBJ2-1	CSARTSGGVYNEQFF	TGCAGTGCTAGGACTAGCGGGGGGGTTTACAATGAGCAGTTCTTC
NA	TRBV20-1	many	TRBJ2-5	CSASSGKETQYF	TGCAGTGCTAGTTCAGGGAAAGAGACCCAGTACTTC
NA	TRBV18	NA	TRBJ2-3	CASSPTRTAESTDTQYF	TGTGCCAGCTCACCAACCCGGACAGCGGAGAGCACAGATACGCAGTATTTT
TRBD1	TRBV5-1	few	TRBJ2-1	CASSRVQGAWGNEQFF	TGCGCCAGCAGCAGGGTACAGGGGGCCTGGGGCAATGAGCAGTTCTTC
NA	TRBV3-1	NA	TRBJ2-7	CASSQNPGSYEQYF	TGTGCCAGCAGCCAAAACCCCGGCTCCTACGAGCAGTACTTC
NA	TRBV5-1	NA	TRBJ2-1	CASSKTGPYWDEQFF	TGCGCCAGCAGCAAAACGGGACCCTATTGGGATGAGCAGTTCTTC
NA	TRBV5-5	many	TRBJ1-1	CASSTGTRNTEAFF	TGTGCCAGCAGCACAGGGACGAGGAACACTGAAGCTTTCTTT
TRBD1	TRBV6-2/TRBV6-3	few	TRBJ1-2	CASSTRTGNYGYTF	TGTGCCAGCAGTACTCGGACAGGGAACTATGGCTACACCTTC
NA	TRBV19	NA	TRBJ2-1	CASSIGNEQFF	TGTGCCAGTAGTATTGGGAATGAGCAGTTCTTC
TRBD2	TRBV7-2	NA	TRBJ2-3	CASSLASGGGIDTQYF	TGTGCCAGCAGCTTAGCTAGCGGGGGGGGCATAGATACGCAGTATTTT
NA	TRBV7-3	few	TRBJ1-5	CASSRRPGSSNQPQHF	TGTGCCAGCAGCCGCCGCCCCGGGTCAAGCAATCAGCCCCAGCATTTT
TRBD2	TRBV5-1	few	TRBJ2-1	CASSHRGVPYNEQFF	TGCGCCAGCAGTCACCGGGGGGTACCCTACAATGAGCAGTTCTTC